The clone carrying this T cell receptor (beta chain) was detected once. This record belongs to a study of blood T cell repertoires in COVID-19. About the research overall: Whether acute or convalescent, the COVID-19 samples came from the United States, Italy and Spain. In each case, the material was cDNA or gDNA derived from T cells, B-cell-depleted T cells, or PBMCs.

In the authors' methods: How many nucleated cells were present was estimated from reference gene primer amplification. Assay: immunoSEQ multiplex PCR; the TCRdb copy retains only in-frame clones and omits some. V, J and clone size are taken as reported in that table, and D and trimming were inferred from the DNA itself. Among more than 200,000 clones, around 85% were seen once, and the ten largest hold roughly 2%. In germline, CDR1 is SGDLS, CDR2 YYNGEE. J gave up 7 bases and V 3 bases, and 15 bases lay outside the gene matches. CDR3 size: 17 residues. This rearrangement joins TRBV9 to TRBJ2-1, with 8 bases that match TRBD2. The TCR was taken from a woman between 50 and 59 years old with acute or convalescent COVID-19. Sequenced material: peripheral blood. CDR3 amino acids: CASSGVSGGRKGNEQFF. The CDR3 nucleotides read TGTGCCAGCAGCGGCGTATCCGGCGGGAGGAAAGGAAATGAGCAGTTCTTC.